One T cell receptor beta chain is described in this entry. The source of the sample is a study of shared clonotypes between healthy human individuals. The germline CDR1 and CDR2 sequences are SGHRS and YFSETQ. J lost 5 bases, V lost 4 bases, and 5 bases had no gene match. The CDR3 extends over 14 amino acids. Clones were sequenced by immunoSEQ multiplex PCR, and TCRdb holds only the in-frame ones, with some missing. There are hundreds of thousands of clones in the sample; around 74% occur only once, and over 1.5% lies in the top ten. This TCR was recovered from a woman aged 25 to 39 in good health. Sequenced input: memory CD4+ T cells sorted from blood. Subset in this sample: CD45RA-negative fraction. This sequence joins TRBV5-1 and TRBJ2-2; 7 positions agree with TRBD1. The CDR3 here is CASSDRVVTGELFF. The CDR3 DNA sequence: TGCGCCAGCAGCGACAGGGTAGTTACCGGGGAGCTGTTTTTT. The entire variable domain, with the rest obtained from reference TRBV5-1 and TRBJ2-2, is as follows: KAGVTQTPRYLIKTRGQQVTLSCSPISGHRSVSWYQQTPGQGLQFLFEYFSETQRNKGNFPGRFSGRQFSNSRSEMNVSTLELGDSALYLCASSDRVVTGELFFGEGSRLTVL.